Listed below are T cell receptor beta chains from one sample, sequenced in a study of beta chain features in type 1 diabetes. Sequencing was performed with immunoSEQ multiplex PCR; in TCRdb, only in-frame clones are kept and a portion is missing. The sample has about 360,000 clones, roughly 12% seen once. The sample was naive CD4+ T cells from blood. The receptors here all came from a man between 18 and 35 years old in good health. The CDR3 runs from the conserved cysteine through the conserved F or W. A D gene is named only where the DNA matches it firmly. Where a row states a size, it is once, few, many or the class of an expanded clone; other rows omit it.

TGTGCCAGCAGCGACGACAGGGGGCGCGGCGATGAGCAGTTCTTC,CASSDDRGRGDEQFF,TRBJ2-1,TRBV7-9,TRBD1,.
TGTGCCAGCAGCGTAGCAGGGGACAGGGGATCTGGGGGCTACACCTTC,CASSVAGDRGSGGYTF,TRBJ1-2,TRBV9,TRBD1,.
TGTGCCACCTGGACAGGGGAGGGAGAGACCCAGTACTTC,CATWTGEGETQYF,TRBJ2-5,TRBV10-3,TRBD1,few
TGTGCCAGCAGCCAAGCGGTCGGGGGGGACACCGGGGAGCTGTTTTTT,CASSQAVGGDTGELFF,TRBJ2-2,TRBV4-2,TRBD2,few
TGTGCCAGTACGACAGGGGGCAACTATGGCTACACCTTC,CASTTGGNYGYTF,TRBJ1-2,TRBV6-5,TRBD1,.
TGTGCCAGCAGCTTAGATACAGGGAACACCTACGAGCAGTACTTC,CASSLDTGNTYEQYF,TRBJ2-7,TRBV7-2,.,few
TGTGCCAGCAGCTATCGGTACGGACAGGGGGCGATCTTC,CASSYRYGQGAIF,TRBJ2-1,TRBV11-3,TRBD1,.
TGTGCCTCGCCGGGACAGGGGACTGAAGCTTTCTTT,CASPGQGTEAFF,TRBJ1-1,TRBV30,TRBD1,.
TGTGCCAGCAGGCAGACAGGGGACACCGGGGAGCTGTTTTTT,CASRQTGDTGELFF,TRBJ2-2,TRBV6-6,TRBD1,.
TGTGCCAGCTCACCACCTTCAGTGGATGAGCAGTTCTTC,CASSPPSVDEQFF,TRBJ2-1,TRBV18,.,.
TGTGCCTGGAGTGTATATATCCCTCTCGGCGAGCAGTACTTC,CAWSVYIPLGEQYF,TRBJ2-7,TRBV30,.,few